This T cell receptor beta chain was retrieved from a study of cytomegalovirus exposure and HLA in healthy donors. Study-level points and caveats: A later analysis reportedly found that, within productive TCRs, an Asian-associated ancestry cluster had fewer N-insertions than the mean observed across the roughly 730 donors.

The PCR contained 60 Vbeta and 13 Jbeta primers. Using immunoSEQ multiplex PCR, the repertoire was profiled, and TCRdb retains in-frame clones only, with some absent. The data show some 67,000 clones, just under 80% seen once. Germline CDR1 ENHRY, CDR2 SYGVKD. The CDR3 totals 15 residues. Trimming took 5 bases from V and 1 from J, leaving 14 bases between them. Details on this clone: Its specificity is unknown.

The rearrangement joins TRBV10-3 to TRBJ1-1; D remains unclear. The sample comprised PBMCs. The TCR sequence derives from a man aged 40-50 years in good health and CMV-seronegative. The CDR3 spells CAISLGATGNTEAFF. For the CDR3, the DNA is TGTGCCATCAGTCTCGGCGCCACGGGGAACACTGAAGCTTTCTTT.